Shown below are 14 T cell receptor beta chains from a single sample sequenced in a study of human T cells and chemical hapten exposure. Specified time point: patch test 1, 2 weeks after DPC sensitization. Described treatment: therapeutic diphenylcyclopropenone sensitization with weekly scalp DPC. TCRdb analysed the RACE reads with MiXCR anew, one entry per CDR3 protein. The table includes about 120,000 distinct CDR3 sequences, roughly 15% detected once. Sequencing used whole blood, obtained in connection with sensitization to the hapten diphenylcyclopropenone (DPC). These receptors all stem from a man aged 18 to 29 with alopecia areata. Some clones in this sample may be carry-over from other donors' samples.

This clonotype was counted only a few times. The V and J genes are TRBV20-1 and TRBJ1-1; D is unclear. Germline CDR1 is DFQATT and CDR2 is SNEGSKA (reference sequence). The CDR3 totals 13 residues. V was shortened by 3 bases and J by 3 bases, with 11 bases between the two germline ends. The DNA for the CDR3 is TGCAGTGCTAGTTACGGGGAAGACACTGAAGCTTTCTTT. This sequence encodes CSASYGEDTEAFF.

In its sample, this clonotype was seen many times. The CDR3 loop reads CASSFLAGSSYEQYF. CDR3 sequence (DNA): TGTGCCAGCAGCTTTTTGGCCGGGAGCTCCTACGAGCAGTACTTC. The V call is TRBV5-6, the J call TRBJ2-7; maybe TRBD2 (6 bases). CDR1 and CDR2 from the germline V gene are SGHDT and YYEEEE. V dropped 2 bases and J dropped 0 bases, with 12 bases sitting between them. The CDR3 totals 15 residues. The full variable domain, rest sourced from reference TRBV5-6 and TRBJ2-7, is DAGVTQSPTHLIKTRGQQVTLRCSPKSGHDTVSWYQQALGQGPQFIFQYYEEEERQRGNFPDRFSGHQFPNYSSELNVNALLLGDSALYLCASSFLAGSSYEQYFGPGTRLTVT.

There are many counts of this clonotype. CDR3 amino acids: CASSWRGSHSNQPQHF. CDR3 in DNA: TGTGCCAGCAGCTGGAGGGGGAGCCATAGCAATCAGCCCCAGCATTTT. This chain uses TRBV21-1 with TRBJ1-5; TRBD1 is taken as the D call from the table, unchecked against the DNA. TRBV21-1 is a listed pseudogene. The CDR3 length is 16 residues.

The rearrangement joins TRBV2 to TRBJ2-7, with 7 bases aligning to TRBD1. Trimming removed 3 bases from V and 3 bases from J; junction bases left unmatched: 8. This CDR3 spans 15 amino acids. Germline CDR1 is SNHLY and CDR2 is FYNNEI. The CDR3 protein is CASSDAGGRSYEQYF. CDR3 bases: TGTGCCAGCAGTGATGCAGGGGGTCGGAGCTACGAGCAGTACTTC.

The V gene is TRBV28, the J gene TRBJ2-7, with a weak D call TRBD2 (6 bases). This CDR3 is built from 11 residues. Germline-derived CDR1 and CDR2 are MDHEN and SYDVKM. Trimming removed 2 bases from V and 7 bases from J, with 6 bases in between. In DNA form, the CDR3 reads TGTGCCAGCAGTTTAGGGAGGGAGCAGTACTTC. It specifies CASSLGREQYF.

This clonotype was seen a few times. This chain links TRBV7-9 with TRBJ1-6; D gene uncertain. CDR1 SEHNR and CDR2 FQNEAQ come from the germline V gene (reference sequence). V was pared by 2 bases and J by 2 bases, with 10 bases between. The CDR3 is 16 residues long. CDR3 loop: CASSLTRVAYNSPLHF. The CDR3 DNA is TGTGCCAGCAGCTTAACCCGGGTCGCCTATAATTCACCCCTCCACTTT.

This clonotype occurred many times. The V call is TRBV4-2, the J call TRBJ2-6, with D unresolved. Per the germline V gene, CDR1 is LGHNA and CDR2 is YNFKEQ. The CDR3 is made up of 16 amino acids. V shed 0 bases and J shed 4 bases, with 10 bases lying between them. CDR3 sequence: CASSQDPTAGANVLTF. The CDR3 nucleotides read TGTGCCAGCAGCCAAGACCCAACAGCCGGGGCCAACGTCCTGACTTTC.

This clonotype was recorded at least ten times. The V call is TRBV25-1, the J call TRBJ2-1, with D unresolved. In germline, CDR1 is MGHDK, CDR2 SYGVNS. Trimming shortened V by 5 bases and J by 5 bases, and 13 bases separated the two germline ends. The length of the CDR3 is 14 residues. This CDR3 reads CASSPRKIHNEQFF. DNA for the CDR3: TGTGCCAGCAGTCCAAGAAAGATCCACAATGAGCAGTTCTTC.

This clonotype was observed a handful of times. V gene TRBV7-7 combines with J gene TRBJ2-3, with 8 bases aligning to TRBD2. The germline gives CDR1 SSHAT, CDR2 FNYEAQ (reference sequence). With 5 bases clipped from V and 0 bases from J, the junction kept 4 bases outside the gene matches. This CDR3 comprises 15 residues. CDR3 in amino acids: CASSDGLASTDTQYF. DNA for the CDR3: TGTGCCAGCAGCGATGGACTAGCCAGCACAGATACGCAGTATTTT.

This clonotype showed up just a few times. The CDR3 loop is CASSLASWPEYEQYV. In DNA form, the CDR3 reads TGTGCCAGCAGCTTAGCTTCCTGGCCTGAGTACGAGCAGTACGTC. The chain uses TRBV7-8 and TRBJ2-7; no clear D gene. Deletions cut 0 bases from V and 4 bases from J, with 13 bases between. The CDR3 runs 15 residues. Germline CDR1 reads SGHVS; CDR2 reads FQNEAQ.

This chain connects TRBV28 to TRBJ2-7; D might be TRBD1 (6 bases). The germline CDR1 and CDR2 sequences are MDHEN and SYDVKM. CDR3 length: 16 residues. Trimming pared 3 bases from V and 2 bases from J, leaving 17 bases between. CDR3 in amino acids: CASSFPASTGPYEQYF. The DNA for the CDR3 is TGTGCCAGCAGTTTCCCCGCGAGTACAGGGCCCTACGAGCAGTACTTC.

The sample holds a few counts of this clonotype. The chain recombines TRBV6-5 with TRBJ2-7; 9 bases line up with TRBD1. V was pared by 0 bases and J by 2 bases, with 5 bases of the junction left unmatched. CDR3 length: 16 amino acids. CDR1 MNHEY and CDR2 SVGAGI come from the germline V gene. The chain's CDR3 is CASSYSGQGTAYEQYF. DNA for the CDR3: TGTGCCAGCAGTTACTCCGGACAGGGGACGGCCTACGAGCAGTACTTC.

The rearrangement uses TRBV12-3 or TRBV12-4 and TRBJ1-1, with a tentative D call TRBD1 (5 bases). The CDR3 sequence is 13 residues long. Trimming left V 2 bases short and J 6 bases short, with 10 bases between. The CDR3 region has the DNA TGTGCCAGCAGTTTACGAAGGGGACCTGAAGCTTTCTTT. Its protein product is CASSLRRGPEAFF.

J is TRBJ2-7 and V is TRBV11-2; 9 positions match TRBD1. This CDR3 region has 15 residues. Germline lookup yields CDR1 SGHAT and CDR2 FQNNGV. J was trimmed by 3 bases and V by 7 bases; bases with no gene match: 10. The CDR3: CASTRPRQGVYEQYF. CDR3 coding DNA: TGTGCCAGCACCCGGCCCCGACAGGGGGTCTACGAGCAGTACTTC.